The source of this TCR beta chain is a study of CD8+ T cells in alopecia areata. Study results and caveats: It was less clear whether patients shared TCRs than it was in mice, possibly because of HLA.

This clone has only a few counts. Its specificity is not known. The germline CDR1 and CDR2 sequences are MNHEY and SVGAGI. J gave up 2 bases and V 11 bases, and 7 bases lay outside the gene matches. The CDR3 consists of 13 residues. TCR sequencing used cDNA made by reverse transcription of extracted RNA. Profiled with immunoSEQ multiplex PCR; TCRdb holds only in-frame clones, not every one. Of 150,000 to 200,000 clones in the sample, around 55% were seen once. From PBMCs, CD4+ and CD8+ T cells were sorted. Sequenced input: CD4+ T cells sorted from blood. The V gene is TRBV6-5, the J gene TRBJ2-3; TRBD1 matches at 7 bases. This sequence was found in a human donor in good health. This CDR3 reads CAARDSDTDTQYF. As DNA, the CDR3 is TGTGCCGCTCGGGACAGTGACACAGATACGCAGTATTTT.